A selection of T cell receptor beta chains follows, all from one sample in a study of cytomegalovirus exposure and HLA in healthy donors. The repertoire was sequenced with immunoSEQ multiplex PCR; TCRdb's copy has only in-frame clones and lacks some. The repertoire holds about 130,000 clones, with approximately 17% as singletons. The material sequenced was PBMCs. The receptors were sampled from a female donor in good health and CMV-seropositive. Each CDR3 is given with its conserved first and last residue. D genes are given only for firm matches. Only some rows state a clone size, as once, few, many or a class for expanded clones.

CDR3: CAWRPSGRNPYEQYF; DNA: TGTGCCTGGAGGCCAAGCGGGAGGAACCCCTACGAGCAGTACTTC; J: TRBJ2-7; V: TRBV30; D: TRBD2; size: NA
CDR3: CASSQIPGTAYEQYF; DNA: TGCGCCAGCAGCCAAATTCCCGGGACAGCCTACGAGCAGTACTTC; J: TRBJ2-7; V: TRBV5-1; D: TRBD1; size: NA
CDR3: CASSPAPPGTVGEKLFF; DNA: TGCGCCAGCAGCCCCGCACCGCCCGGGACAGTTGGTGAAAAACTGTTTTTT; J: TRBJ1-4; V: TRBV5-1; D: TRBD1; size: once
CDR3: CASSLSGGLFDEQFF; DNA: TGTGCCAGCAGCTTAAGCGGGGGGTTATTTGATGAGCAGTTCTTC; J: TRBJ2-1; V: TRBV7-9; D: TRBD2; size: few
CDR3: CASSFRTGSSGELFF; DNA: TGCGCCAGCAGCTTCAGGACAGGCTCCTCAGGGGAGCTGTTTTTT; J: TRBJ2-2; V: TRBV5-1; D: TRBD1; size: few
CDR3: CASSLGGVISYEQYF; DNA: TGCGCCAGCAGCCTTGGGGGGGTGATTTCCTACGAGCAGTACTTC; J: TRBJ2-7; V: TRBV5-1; D: TRBD2; size: NA
CDR3: CASSVVEGSRTDTQYF; DNA: TGTGCCAGCAGCGTAGTGGAGGGGAGCCGCACAGATACGCAGTATTTT; J: TRBJ2-3; V: TRBV9; D: NA; size: few
CDR3: CASRIDPSGRSGELFF; DNA: TGTGCCAGCAGAATTGATCCTAGCGGGAGGTCCGGGGAGCTGTTTTTT; J: TRBJ2-2; V: TRBV6-4; D: TRBD2; size: few
CDR3: CASSLREGPYRVSYNEQFF; DNA: TGTGCCAGTAGTCTGCGGGAGGGCCCGTATAGGGTCTCCTACAATGAGCAGTTCTTC; J: TRBJ2-1; V: TRBV19; D: TRBD2; size: NA
CDR3: CAQLNRRGLEAFF; DNA: TGTGCCCAGTTGAACAGAAGGGGGCTTGAAGCTTTCTTT; J: TRBJ1-1; V: TRBV2; D: TRBD1; size: few
CDR3: CSAVGAITDTQYF; DNA: TGCAGCGCCGTGGGAGCCATCACAGATACGCAGTATTTT; J: TRBJ2-3; V: TRBV29-1; D: NA; size: few
CDR3: CASSWFSGRAREQYF; DNA: TGTGCCAGCAGTTGGTTTAGCGGGAGGGCCAGGGAGCAGTACTTC; J: TRBJ2-7; V: TRBV27; D: TRBD2; size: NA
CDR3: CASSYVRFTEAFF; DNA: TGTGCCAGCAGTTACGTCCGGTTCACTGAAGCTTTCTTT; J: TRBJ1-1; V: TRBV6-5; D: NA; size: few
CDR3: CASSQGAARGKLYGYTF; DNA: TGCGCCAGCAGCCAAGGGGCGGCCAGGGGGAAGCTCTATGGCTACACCTTC; J: TRBJ1-2; V: TRBV4-1; D: TRBD1; size: few